The sequence of this TCR beta chain was determined in a study of blood T cell repertoires in COVID-19. Study context: Whether acute or convalescent, the COVID-19 samples came from the United States, Italy and Spain. PBMCs, B-cell-depleted T cells, or T cells provided the cDNA or gDNA that made up the material.

Only one count was recorded for this clone. Original methodology: Estimation of nucleated cell counts was performed using reference gene primer amplification. Assay used: immunoSEQ multiplex PCR; TCRdb lists only in-frame clones, some missing. V, J and clone size are those of that table, while D and trimming were read from the DNA. The sample carries about 82,000 clones, around 83% recorded once. Trimming cost V 7 bases and J 8 bases, with 17 bases left between them. The CDR3 loop spans 13 amino acids. Germline CDR1 and CDR2: SGHTA and FQGNSA. This clonotype was sampled from a woman aged 60-70 years with acute or convalescent COVID-19. The chain has TRBV7-2 and TRBJ1-2; no firm D call. The material sequenced was peripheral blood. The CDR3 protein is CASTTNKGVGYTF. In DNA, the CDR3 is TGTGCCAGCACCACCAATAAAGGAGTAGGCTACACCTTC.